Listed below are T cell receptor beta chains from one sample, sequenced in a study of regulatory T cells in long-lasting Graves disease. Using its own MiXCR run on the multiplex PCR reads, TCRdb lists one record per CDR3 protein. In the table there are 240,000 or so distinct CDR3 sequences, 20% to 25% of which are singletons. The specimen was peripheral blood mononuclear cells (PBMCs), collected at new diagnosis, from a patient treated with antithyroid drugs. These receptors came from a female donor with Graves disease. Each CDR3 is given with its conserved first and last residue. A D gene is named only where the DNA matches it firmly. The size entry is marked missing in some rows and otherwise reads once, few, many or a size class.

J: TRBJ1-1; V: TRBV9; size: few; D: TRBD1; DNA: TGTGCCAGCAGCGCGTTACAGGGGGTTAAGACTGAAGCTTTCTTT; CDR3: CASSALQGVKTEAFF
J: TRBJ1-3; V: TRBV6-5; size: NA; D: NA; DNA: TGTGCCAGCAGTTATGGAGGGGACGGAAACACCATATATTTT; CDR3: CASSYGGDGNTIYF
J: TRBJ2-7; V: TRBV15; size: few; D: NA; DNA: TGTGCCACCAGCAGAGATGTTGGGCGCGAGCAGTACTTC; CDR3: CATSRDVGREQYF
J: TRBJ2-4; V: TRBV19; size: once; D: TRBD2; DNA: TGTGCCAGTAGTATAGCGGGAGGACCTAAAAACATTCAGTACTTC; CDR3: CASSIAGGPKNIQYF
J: TRBJ2-5; V: TRBV30; size: NA; D: NA; DNA: TGTGCCTGGAATGGTGGGTCCCAAGAGACCCAGTACTTC; CDR3: CAWNGGSQETQYF
J: TRBJ2-2; V: TRBV19; size: few; D: NA; DNA: TGTGCCAGTAGTCAGGCAGGAACGAACACCGGGGAGCTGTTTTTT; CDR3: CASSQAGTNTGELFF
J: TRBJ2-3; V: TRBV7-3; size: many; D: NA; DNA: TGTGCCAGCAGCGATAGACGAACTAGCACAGATACGCAGTATTTT; CDR3: CASSDRRTSTDTQYF
J: TRBJ2-5; V: TRBV28; size: NA; D: TRBD2; DNA: TGTGCCAGCAAAGAGCGGGGGGGGTTTTCAGAGACCCAGTACTTC; CDR3: CASKERGGFSETQYF
J: TRBJ1-4; V: TRBV4-2; size: NA; D: NA; DNA: TGTGCCAGCAGCCTCAGTCGGCTCAATGAAAAACTGTTTTTT; CDR3: CASSLSRLNEKLFF
J: TRBJ1-5; V: TRBV27; size: few; D: TRBD1; DNA: TGTGCCAGCAGTTCCCGGACAGGGCTGCCTCAGCCCCAGCATTTT; CDR3: CASSSRTGLPQPQHF
J: TRBJ1-1; V: TRBV20-1; size: many; D: NA; DNA: TGCAGCCAACGTAGGGGGAACACTGAAGCTTTCTTT; CDR3: CSQRRGNTEAFF
J: TRBJ2-5; V: TRBV24-1; size: NA; D: TRBD1; DNA: TGTGCCACCAGTGATCTTGACAGGGACCAAGAGACCCAGTACTTC; CDR3: CATSDLDRDQETQYF
J: TRBJ2-1; V: TRBV6-2/TRBV6-3; size: many; D: NA; DNA: TGTGCCAGCAGTGCCCGACGGAATGAGCAGTTCTTC; CDR3: CASSARRNEQFF
J: TRBJ2-5; V: TRBV28; size: many; D: NA; DNA: TGTGCCAGCAACACCCCCGGCCCGGAGACCCAGTACTTC; CDR3: CASNTPGPETQYF
J: TRBJ1-1; V: TRBV9; size: many; D: TRBD1; DNA: TGTGCCAGCAGCGTAGGGGACAGGGGGCTGTACACTGAAGCTTTCTTT; CDR3: CASSVGDRGLYTEAFF
J: TRBJ2-7; V: TRBV28; size: NA; D: TRBD1; DNA: TGTGCCAGCAGTTACTGGGAACGGACAGGGGGCGACGAGCAGTACTTC; CDR3: CASSYWERTGGDEQYF
J: TRBJ2-3; V: TRBV9; size: NA; D: TRBD1; DNA: TGTGCCAGCAGCCCCCGGGACAGGGGTCCCACAGATACGCAGTATTTT; CDR3: CASSPRDRGPTDTQYF
J: TRBJ2-2; V: TRBV24-1; size: NA; D: TRBD1; DNA: TGTGCCACCAGCCCAGGGGGTGGGGAGCTGTTTTTT; CDR3: CATSPGGGELFF
J: TRBJ2-2; V: TRBV6-1; size: many; D: NA; DNA: TGTGCCAGCAGTTACCCCACCTGGACAAGAAACACCGGGGAGCTGTTTTTT; CDR3: CASSYPTWTRNTGELFF
J: TRBJ2-2; V: TRBV9; size: NA; D: NA; DNA: TGTGCCAGCAGCGCCCGCTCTAGCGACAGGACCGGGGAGCTGTTTTTT; CDR3: CASSARSSDRTGELFF
J: TRBJ1-5; V: TRBV5-6; size: few; D: NA; DNA: TGTGCCAGCAGCAGAGGGGCCTATCAGCCCCAGCATTTT; CDR3: CASSRGAYQPQHF
J: TRBJ2-2; V: TRBV5-1; size: many; D: NA; DNA: TGCGCCAGCAGCGACGACAGCCTCACCGGGGAGCTGTTTTTT; CDR3: CASSDDSLTGELFF
J: TRBJ2-7; V: TRBV20-1; size: many; D: TRBD1; DNA: TGCAGTGCTAGGTCGGGGGACAGGGGGCTTCGCGAGCAGTACTTC; CDR3: CSARSGDRGLREQYF
J: TRBJ1-2; V: TRBV19; size: NA; D: NA; DNA: TGTGCCAGTCTAGACAGCTATGGCTACACCTTC; CDR3: CASLDSYGYTF
J: TRBJ2-5; V: TRBV4-2; size: many; D: NA; DNA: TGTGCCAGCAGCCAAGGAGGCCACCAAGAGACCCAGTACTTC; CDR3: CASSQGGHQETQYF
J: TRBJ2-5; V: TRBV7-3; size: NA; D: TRBD2; DNA: TGTGCCAGCAGCCCCGGGGTAGCGGGGGACCTCCAAGAGACCCAGTACTTC; CDR3: CASSPGVAGDLQETQYF
J: TRBJ1-5; V: TRBV30; size: many; D: TRBD1; DNA: TGTGCCTGGAGCGTACAGGGGAATCAGCCCCAGCATTTT; CDR3: CAWSVQGNQPQHF
J: TRBJ1-5; V: TRBV28; size: many; D: NA; DNA: TGTGCCAGCAGTTTCGGGACTACCGAACAGCCCCAGCATTTT; CDR3: CASSFGTTEQPQHF
J: TRBJ1-4; V: TRBV4-1; size: NA; D: TRBD1; DNA: TGCGCCAGCAGCCAAGGGCAGGGGGGGGCTAATGAAAAACTGTTTTTT; CDR3: CASSQGQGGANEKLFF
J: TRBJ1-5; V: TRBV28; size: many; D: NA; DNA: TGTGCCAGCATTCCCTCTAGGGGAAGGCCCCAGCATTTT; CDR3: CASIPSRGRPQHF
J: TRBJ2-5; V: TRBV2; size: many; D: TRBD2; DNA: TGTGCCAGCAGCTTGCGGGGGGGTGAAGAGACCCAGTACTTC; CDR3: CASSLRGGEETQYF
J: TRBJ2-5; V: TRBV27; size: NA; D: TRBD2; DNA: TGTGCCAGCAGTCCAGCAGCGGGAAGGATTCAAGAGACCCAGTACTTC; CDR3: CASSPAAGRIQETQYF
J: TRBJ2-5; V: TRBV9; size: many; D: NA; DNA: TGTGCCAGCAGCGTAGAGGTCAGGGAGTGGGAGACCCAGTACTTC; CDR3: CASSVEVREWETQYF
J: TRBJ2-2; V: TRBV4-1; size: few; D: NA; DNA: TGCGCCAGCAGCCAATTGGGGGGCCGGGACACCGGGGAGCTGTTTTTT; CDR3: CASSQLGGRDTGELFF
J: TRBJ1-2; V: TRBV5-4; size: NA; D: TRBD1; DNA: TGTGCCAGCAGCCCCGGAGGGACAGGGGGAATCGGCGTAGAGGGCTACACCTTC; CDR3: CASSPGGTGGIGVEGYTF
J: TRBJ2-2; V: TRBV10-3; size: NA; D: TRBD1; DNA: TGTGCCACCCTCCGGGACAGGGACACCGGGGAGCTGTTTTTT; CDR3: CATLRDRDTGELFF
J: TRBJ2-5; V: TRBV18; size: many; D: TRBD2; DNA: TGTGCCAGCTCACCTGGCGGGAGGAGTGAGACCCAGTACTTC; CDR3: CASSPGGRSETQYF
J: TRBJ1-3; V: TRBV12-3/TRBV12-4; size: many; D: NA; DNA: TGTGCCAGCAGTCTTAGAAAGACCGACTCACCCATATATTTT; CDR3: CASSLRKTDSPIYF